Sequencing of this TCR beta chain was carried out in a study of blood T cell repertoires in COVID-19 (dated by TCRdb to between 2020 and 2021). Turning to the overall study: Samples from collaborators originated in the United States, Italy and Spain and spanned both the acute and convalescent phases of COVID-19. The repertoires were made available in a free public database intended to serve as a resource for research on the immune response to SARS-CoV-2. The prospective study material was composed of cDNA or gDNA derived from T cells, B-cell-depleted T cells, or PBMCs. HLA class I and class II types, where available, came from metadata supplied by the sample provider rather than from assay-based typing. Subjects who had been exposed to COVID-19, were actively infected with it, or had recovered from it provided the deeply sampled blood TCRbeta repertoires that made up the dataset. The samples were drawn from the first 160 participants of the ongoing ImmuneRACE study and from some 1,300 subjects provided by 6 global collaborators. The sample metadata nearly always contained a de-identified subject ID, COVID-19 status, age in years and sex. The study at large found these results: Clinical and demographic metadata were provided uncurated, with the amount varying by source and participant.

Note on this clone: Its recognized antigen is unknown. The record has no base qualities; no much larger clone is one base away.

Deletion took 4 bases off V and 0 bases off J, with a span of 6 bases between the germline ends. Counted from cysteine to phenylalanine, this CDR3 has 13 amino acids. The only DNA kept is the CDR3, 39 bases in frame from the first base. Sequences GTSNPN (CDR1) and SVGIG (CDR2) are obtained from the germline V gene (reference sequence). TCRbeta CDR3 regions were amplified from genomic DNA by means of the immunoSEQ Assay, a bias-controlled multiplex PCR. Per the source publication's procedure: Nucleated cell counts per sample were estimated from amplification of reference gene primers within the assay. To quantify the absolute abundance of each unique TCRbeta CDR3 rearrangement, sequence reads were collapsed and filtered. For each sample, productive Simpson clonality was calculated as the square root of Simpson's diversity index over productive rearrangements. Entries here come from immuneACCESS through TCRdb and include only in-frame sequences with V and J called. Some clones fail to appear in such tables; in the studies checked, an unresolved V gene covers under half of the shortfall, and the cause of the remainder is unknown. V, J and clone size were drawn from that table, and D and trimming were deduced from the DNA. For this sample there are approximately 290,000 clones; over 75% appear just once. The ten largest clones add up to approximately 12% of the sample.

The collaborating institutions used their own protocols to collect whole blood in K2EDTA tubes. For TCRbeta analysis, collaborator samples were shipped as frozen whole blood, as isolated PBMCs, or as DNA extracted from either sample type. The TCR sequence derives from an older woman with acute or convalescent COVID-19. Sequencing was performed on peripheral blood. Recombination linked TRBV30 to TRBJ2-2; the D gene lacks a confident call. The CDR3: CAWTGTNTGELFF. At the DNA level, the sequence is TGTGCCTGGACAGGAACGAACACCGGGGAGCTGTTTTTT.